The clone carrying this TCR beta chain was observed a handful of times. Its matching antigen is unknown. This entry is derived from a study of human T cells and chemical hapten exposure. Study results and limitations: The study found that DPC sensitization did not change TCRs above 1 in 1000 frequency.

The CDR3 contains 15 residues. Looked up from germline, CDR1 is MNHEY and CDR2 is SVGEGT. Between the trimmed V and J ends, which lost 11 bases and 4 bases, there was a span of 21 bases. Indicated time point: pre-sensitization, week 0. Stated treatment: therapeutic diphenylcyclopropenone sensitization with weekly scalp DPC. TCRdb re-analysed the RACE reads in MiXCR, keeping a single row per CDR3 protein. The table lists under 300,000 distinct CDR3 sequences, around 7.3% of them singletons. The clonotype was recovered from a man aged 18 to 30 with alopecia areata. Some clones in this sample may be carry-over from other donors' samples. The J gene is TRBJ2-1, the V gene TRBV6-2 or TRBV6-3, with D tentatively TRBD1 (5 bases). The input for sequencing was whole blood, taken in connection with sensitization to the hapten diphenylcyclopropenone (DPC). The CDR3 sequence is CAASSRVGNYNEQFF. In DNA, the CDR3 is TGTGCCGCCTCCTCCAGGGTGGGGAATTACAATGAGCAGTTCTTC.